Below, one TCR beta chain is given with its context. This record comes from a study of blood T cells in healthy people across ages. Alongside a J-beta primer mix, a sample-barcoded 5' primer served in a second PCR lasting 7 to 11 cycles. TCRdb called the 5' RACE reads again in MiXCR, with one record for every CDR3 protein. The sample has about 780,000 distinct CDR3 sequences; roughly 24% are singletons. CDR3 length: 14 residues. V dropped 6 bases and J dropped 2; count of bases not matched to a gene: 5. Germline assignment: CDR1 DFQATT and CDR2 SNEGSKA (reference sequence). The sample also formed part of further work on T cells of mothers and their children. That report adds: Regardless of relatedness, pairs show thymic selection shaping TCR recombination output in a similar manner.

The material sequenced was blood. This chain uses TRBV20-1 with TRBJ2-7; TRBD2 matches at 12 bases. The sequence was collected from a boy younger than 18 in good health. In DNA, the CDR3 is TGCAGTGCGAGACTAGCGGGGGCTACCTACGAGCAGTACTTC. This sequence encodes CSARLAGATYEQYF.